The T cell receptor (beta chain) described here comes from a study of blood T cell repertoires in COVID-19. Study background: Collection of acute and convalescent COVID-19 samples took place in the United States, Italy and Spain. The analysed material was cDNA or gDNA that came from T cells, B-cell-depleted T cells, or PBMCs.

The CDR3 has 15 residues. Per germline, CDR1 SGHDT and CDR2 YYEEEE. V shed 0 bases and J 1 base; nucleotides not matched to a gene: 3. The data were produced by immunoSEQ multiplex PCR, yet TCRdb's version contains in-frame clones alone and is incomplete. The sample carries around 620,000 clones, around 90% recorded once. This receptor was taken from a woman aged 18-29 years with acute or convalescent COVID-19. What was sequenced was peripheral blood. The chain has TRBV5-6 and TRBJ1-2; TRBD1 matches at 7 bases. DNA for the CDR3: TGTGCCAGCAGCTTGGGGGACAGAAGTAACTATGGCTACACCTTC. Translation gives CASSLGDRSNYGYTF.